This entry features one T cell receptor beta chain sequence. This specimen belongs to a study of T cell changes during pregnancy in multiple sclerosis. CDR3 length equals 13 residues. With 7 bases clipped from V and 6 bases from J, the junction kept 5 bases outside the gene matches. In germline, CDR1 is MNHEY, CDR2 SVGAGI. Assay used: immunoSEQ multiplex PCR; TCRdb lists only in-frame clones, some missing. The table has about 70,000 clones, 80% to 95% seen once. The chain links TRBV6-5 to TRBJ2-2; 7 bases match TRBD1. This material consisted of peripheral blood, taken in the first trimester of pregnancy. The sequence derives from a female donor with multiple sclerosis, enrolled in a pregnancy study. The CDR3 DNA sequence: TGTGCCAGCATTGACAGGGTCGCCGGGGAGCTGTTTTTT. Translation gives CASIDRVAGELFF.